These 30 T cell receptor beta chains came from one sample sequenced in a study of CD8 T cells in Susac syndrome. Random hexamers were used to reverse transcribe 0.5 to 1 ug of RNA. TCRdb ran MiXCR on the immunoSEQ multiplex PCR reads and lists one entry per CDR3 protein. The sample includes some 60,000 distinct CDR3 sequences, approximately 90% of them seen just once. The sequenced material came from CD8+ T cells from PBMCs. Every receptor here comes from a human donor in good health.

This rearrangement joins TRBV5-1 to TRBJ1-2, with 9 bases aligning to TRBD1. The CDR3 consists of 18 residues. J gave up 2 bases and V 1 base, and 12 bases lay outside the gene matches. The germline CDR1 and CDR2 sequences are SGHRS and YFSETQ. Here the CDR3 reads CASSLTYPGQGSNYGYTF. In DNA, the CDR3 is TGCGCCAGCAGCTTGACCTACCCGGGACAGGGATCGAACTATGGCTACACCTTC.

This clonotype was seen only once. The V call is TRBV5-6, the J call TRBJ1-1; the D gene is possibly TRBD1 (6 bases). The CDR3 sequence is 15 residues long. Trimming stripped 5 bases from V and 1 base from J, with 15 bases between. Germline V gene data show CDR1 as SGHDT and CDR2 as YYEEEE. This CDR3 reads CASSRKGGRNTEAFF. DNA for the CDR3: TGTGCCAGCAGTCGGAAAGGGGGAAGGAACACTGAAGCTTTCTTT.

This chain uses TRBV3-1 with TRBJ1-6, with D perhaps TRBD1 (6 bases). V lost 1 base to trimming and J lost 9 bases, with 10 bases between them. The CDR3 length is 14 residues. Germline CDR1 reads LGHDT; CDR2 reads YNNKEL (reference sequence). The CDR3 region is CASSQAGDTSPLHF. In DNA form, the CDR3 reads TGTGCCAGCAGCCAAGCCGGGGACACTTCACCCCTCCACTTT.

The chain recombines TRBV7-2 with TRBJ2-7; tentatively, D is TRBD1 or TRBD2 (5 bases each). Germline CDR1 and CDR2: SGHTA and FQGNSA. The V gene lost 5 bases and the J gene lost 2 bases, with 13 bases spanning the gap. The CDR3 consists of 14 residues. DNA for the CDR3: TGTGCCAGCAGCCTCCGGGACGAGCCCTACGAGCAGTACTTC. It is translated as CASSLRDEPYEQYF. The full variable domain, completed using reference TRBV7-2 and TRBJ2-7, is GAGVSQSPSNKVTEKGKDVELRCDPISGHTALYWYRQSLGQGLEFLIYFQGNSAPDKSGLPSDRFSAERTGGSVSTLTIQRTQQEDSAVYLCASSLRDEPYEQYFGPGTRLTVT.

The chain recombines TRBV5-6 with TRBJ1-2; D remains unclear. The V end was cut by 0 bases, the J end by 2 bases, with 14 bases between. The CDR3 extends over 16 amino acids. Germline CDR1 SGHDT, CDR2 YYEEEE. The chain's CDR3 is CASSLEALRPNYGYTF. In DNA, the CDR3 is TGTGCCAGCAGCTTGGAGGCTCTGCGACCGAACTATGGCTACACCTTC.

The J gene is TRBJ2-7, the V gene TRBV29-1; TRBD2 matches at 7 bases. CDR1 and CDR2 from the germline V gene are SQVTM and ANQGSEA. The CDR3 sequence is 13 residues long. J gave up 2 bases and V 6 bases, and 7 bases lay outside the gene matches. The CDR3 is CSVGGDGPYEQYF. CDR3 bases: TGCAGCGTGGGGGGGGACGGCCCCTACGAGCAGTACTTC.

This chain joins TRBV2 and TRBJ2-7; TRBD1 might be the D (6 bases). Germline V gene data show CDR1 as SNHLY and CDR2 as FYNNEI. CDR3 length: 15 residues. With 6 bases removed from V and 3 bases from J, the gap between germline ends came to 18 bases. The DNA for the CDR3 is TGTGCCAGCAGCGACCCCAGGGGTTTGTACTACGAGCAGTACTTC. Its protein product is CASSDPRGLYYEQYF.

The chain uses TRBV28 and TRBJ2-5, with 9 bases matching TRBD1. The germline V gene has CDR1 MDHEN and CDR2 SYDVKM. Trimming cost V 6 bases and J 1 base; bases outside gene matches: 6. This CDR3 is 15 amino acids long. For the CDR3, the DNA is TGTGCCAGCAGCTTTGAACAGGGGGCCCAAGAGACCCAGTACTTC. Its protein is CASSFEQGAQETQYF.

The CDR3 spells CASSYSTSYEQYF. The CDR3 nucleotides are TGTGCCAGCAGTTATAGTACCTCCTACGAGCAGTACTTC. The chain recombines TRBV6-2 or TRBV6-3 with TRBJ2-7; D uncertain. Deletions cut 3 bases from V and 0 bases from J, with 6 bases between. This CDR3 has 13 amino acids. CDR1 and CDR2 (germline): MNHEY, SVGEGT.

The J gene is TRBJ2-7, the V gene TRBV13, with 7 bases fitting TRBD2. In germline, CDR1 is PRHDT, CDR2 FYEKMQ (reference sequence). With V trimmed by 5 bases and J by 0 bases, 4 bases remained unmatched. The length of the CDR3 is 14 residues. CDR3 DNA: TGTGCCAGCAGCGGGGAGGGAAGCTCCTACGAGCAGTACTTC. It yields the protein CASSGEGSSYEQYF.

This clonotype was counted between two and nine times. The CDR3 loop is CASSYRQGGYEQYF. In DNA, the CDR3 is TGTGCCAGCAGTTACCGGCAGGGGGGGTACGAGCAGTACTTC. The chain recombines TRBV6-6 with TRBJ2-7; D may match TRBD1 or TRBD2 (7 bases each). In germline, CDR1 is MNHNY, CDR2 SVGAGI (reference sequence). V was shortened by 2 bases and J by 4 bases, with 12 bases between the two germline ends. This CDR3 comprises 14 residues.

The chain couples TRBV19 to TRBJ2-1; possible D gene TRBD1, 6 bases. CDR3 length equals 15 residues. V was trimmed by 4 bases and J by 0 bases, leaving 10 bases between them. Germline lookup yields CDR1 LNHDA and CDR2 SQIVND (reference sequence). The CDR3 protein is CASSTTGSSYNEQFF. CDR3 in DNA: TGTGCCAGTAGTACTACAGGGAGCTCCTACAATGAGCAGTTCTTC.

In its sample, this clonotype was seen a few times. V and J are TRBV6-5 and TRBJ2-6, with D maybe TRBD1 (6 bases). The V and J ends lost 6 bases and 0 bases respectively, with 9 bases between them. Germline V gene data show CDR1 as MNHEY and CDR2 as SVGAGI. The CDR3 spans 15 residues. DNA of the CDR3: TGTGCCAGCAGCTACAGGGACTCTGGGGCCAACGTCCTGACTTTC. It encodes CASSYRDSGANVLTF.

There are a few counts of this clonotype. This chain uses TRBV7-9 with TRBJ2-7; 8 bases map to TRBD1. CDR1 SEHNR and CDR2 FQNEAQ come from the germline V gene (reference sequence). After removal of 5 bases from V and 2 bases from J, the junction contained 8 bases not matched to a gene. The CDR3 contains 15 residues. CDR3 sequence: CASSAPDRAPYEQYF. The CDR3 nucleotides are TGTGCCAGCAGCGCCCCGGACAGGGCACCCTACGAGCAGTACTTC.

The V gene is TRBV24-1, the J gene TRBJ2-2; D perhaps matches TRBD1 (5 bases). The germline V and J ends were trimmed by 2 bases and 5 bases, with 11 bases remaining between them. Germline V gene data show CDR1 as KGHDR and CDR2 as SFDVKD. The CDR3 covers 15 residues. The CDR3 sequence is CATSDSGRETGELFF. The CDR3 DNA is TGTGCCACCAGTGATTCGGGCAGGGAAACCGGGGAGCTGTTTTTT.

The chain recombines TRBV12-3 or TRBV12-4 with TRBJ2-6, with D uncertain. There are 16 residues in the CDR3. V lost 6 bases and J lost 0, with 12 bases in between. CDR3 loop: CASSLERNSGANVLTF. For the CDR3, the DNA is TGTGCCAGCAGCCTCGAGAGGAACTCTGGGGCCAACGTCCTGACTTTC.

The CDR3 is CSVGGLYGYTF. CDR3 nucleotides: TGCAGCGTTGGGGGTCTATATGGCTACACCTTC. The chain recombines TRBV29-1 with TRBJ1-2; D not resolved. CDR3 length equals 11 residues. CDR1 and CDR2 from the germline V gene are SQVTM and ANQGSEA. Trimming removed 4 bases at V and 5 bases at J, with 8 bases between.

DNA of the CDR3: TGTGCCAGCAGTTGGGCAAACTTAAATGGCTACACCTTC. As protein: CASSWANLNGYTF. The chain couples TRBV28 to TRBJ1-2; D gene unclear. Germline CDR1 MDHEN, CDR2 SYDVKM. Trimming removed 4 bases at V and 6 bases at J, with 12 bases between. This CDR3 region has 13 residues.

The rearrangement joins TRBV20-1 to TRBJ2-3, with D perhaps TRBD2 (6 bases). The germline V gene encodes CDR1 DFQATT and CDR2 SNEGSKA (reference sequence). The CDR3 totals 17 residues. Trimming stripped 5 bases from V and 2 bases from J, with 23 bases between. The CDR3 is CSASTTLFPGDTDTQYF. For the CDR3, the DNA is TGCAGTGCTTCAACGACCCTATTCCCGGGGGACACAGATACGCAGTATTTT.

The chain recombines TRBV4-3 with TRBJ2-3; D may match TRBD1 or TRBD2 (6 bases each). This CDR3 is 15 amino acids long. V was clipped by 0 bases and J by 9 bases, with 16 bases between them. Per germline, CDR1 LGHNA and CDR2 YSLEER. This chain's CDR3 is CASSQDWGPGGTQYF. The CDR3 DNA reads as TGCGCCAGCAGCCAAGATTGGGGGCCTGGGGGGACGCAGTATTTT.

The chain is built from TRBV12-3 or TRBV12-4 and TRBJ2-1; D may be TRBD1 or TRBD2 (5 bases each). The CDR3 has 11 residues. V was pared by 6 bases and J by 9 bases, with 9 bases between. DNA of the CDR3: TGTGCCAGCAGCAGGGACGGTGAGCAGTTCTTC. Translated, it gives CASSRDGEQFF.

The J gene is TRBJ2-5, the V gene TRBV29-1; D uncertain. The CDR3 contains 14 residues. Trimming took 1 base from V and 4 from J, leaving 13 bases between them. CDR1 is SQVTM and CDR2 is ANQGSEA in the germline V gene. In DNA form, the CDR3 reads TGCAGCGTTGAAGGGAGTAATTCGCGAGAGACCCAGTACTTC. Its protein is CSVEGSNSRETQYF.

The chain joins TRBV6-5 to TRBJ2-1; TRBD1 matches at 11 bases. Germline trimming cut 5 bases from V and 7 bases from J; bases unmatched to any gene: 4. This CDR3 has 14 amino acids. Germline V gene lookup returns CDR1 MNHEY and CDR2 SVGAGI. CDR3 DNA sequence: TGTGCCAGCAGTCAGGGGACAGGGGGGAATGAGCAGTTCTTC. Amino acids: CASSQGTGGNEQFF.

The chain is built from TRBV12-3 or TRBV12-4 and TRBJ2-5; D tentatively fits TRBD1 or TRBD2 (5 bases each). V shed 8 bases and J shed 4 bases, with 17 bases lying between them. This CDR3 region has 14 residues. CDR3 sequence reads: CASWAGTVAETQYF. The CDR3 region has the DNA TGTGCCAGCTGGGCAGGGACGGTAGCAGAGACCCAGTACTTC.

This clonotype was seen just once. The chain has TRBV28 and TRBJ2-3; TRBD1 is a possible D gene (5 bases). Trimming stripped 1 base from V and 4 bases from J, with 18 bases between. This CDR3 spans 17 amino acids. In germline, CDR1 is MDHEN, CDR2 SYDVKM. CDR3 sequence (DNA): TGTGCCAGCAGTTTATTGGTATCGGACACCTCGGCAGATACGCAGTATTTT. Translating it yields CASSLLVSDTSADTQYF.

The rearrangement uses TRBV13 and TRBJ2-7; TRBD1 matches 11 bases. Germline lookup yields CDR1 PRHDT and CDR2 FYEKMQ (reference sequence). CDR3 length: 15 residues. J gave up 4 bases and V 5 bases, and 7 bases lay outside the gene matches. In DNA form, the CDR3 reads TGTGCCAGCAGCGACCGTGGGACAGGGGGGTACGAGCAGTACTTC. This sequence encodes CASSDRGTGGYEQYF.

V gene TRBV30 combines with J gene TRBJ1-1; possibly TRBD1 for D (6 bases). The V gene lost 8 bases and the J gene lost 1 base, with 11 bases spanning the gap. There are 12 residues in the CDR3. CDR1 and CDR2 from the germline V gene are GTSNPN and SVGIG (reference sequence). Here the CDR3 DNA reads TGTGCCGGGGGCAGGGGGAACACTGAAGCTTTCTTT. Its protein product is CAGGRGNTEAFF.

CDR3 nucleotide sequence: TGCGCCAGCAGCTACAGGACAGGGGGCGACGAGCAGTACTTC. This sequence encodes CASSYRTGGDEQYF. The genes are TRBV4-1 and TRBJ2-7; the match to TRBD1 covers 11 bases. V lost 5 bases to trimming and J lost 5 bases; unmatched junction nucleotides: 5. The CDR3 sequence is 14 residues long. Germline values: CDR1 MGHRA, CDR2 YSYEKL.

The CDR3 protein is CASSWGGSPYEQYF. CDR3 coding DNA: TGTGCCAGCAGCTGGGGGGGATCTCCTTACGAGCAGTACTTC. This chain connects TRBV28 to TRBJ2-7; 7 bases map to TRBD2. CDR1 MDHEN and CDR2 SYDVKM come from the germline V gene. There are 14 residues in the CDR3. With V trimmed by 6 bases and J by 4 bases, 9 bases remained unmatched. Full variable domain (outside the CDR3, taken from reference TRBV28 and TRBJ2-7): DVKVTQSSRYLVKRTGEKVFLECVQDMDHENMFWYRQDPGLGLRLIYFSYDVKMKEKGDIPEGYSVSREKKERFSLILESASTNQTSMYLCASSWGGSPYEQYFGPGTRLTVT.

This chain uses TRBV6-1 with TRBJ2-3, with D possibly matching TRBD2 (5 bases). CDR3 length equals 16 residues. Trimming removed 6 bases from V and 1 base from J, with 17 bases in between. The germline V gene has CDR1 MNHNS and CDR2 SASEGT. In DNA form, the CDR3 reads TGTGCCAGCAGCCAGCCAGGACTGAGAGGCACAGATACGCAGTATTTT. This gives the protein CASSQPGLRGTDTQYF.